This T cell receptor beta chain was identified during a study of blood T cell repertoires in COVID-19. Germline CDR1 SQVTM, CDR2 ANQGSEA. Trimming at V came to 7 bases and at J to 7 bases, leaving 3 bases not matched to a gene. The CDR3 extends over 13 amino acids. Per the original methods: Reference gene primer amplification yielded estimated nucleated cell counts. The assay was immunoSEQ multiplex PCR, and TCRdb's table has in-frame clones only and misses some. V and J calls plus clone size are reproduced from that table; the DNA served to infer D and trimming. The table has around 160,000 clones, 75% to 90% seen once. This clone was seen once.

The sequencing sample was made of peripheral blood. The clonotype comes from a man younger than 35 with COVID-19, enrolled during active disease. This chain connects TRBV29-1 to TRBJ2-1, with TRBD2 identical over 14 bases. For the CDR3, the DNA is TGCAGCGATGGACTAGCGGGGGGAAATGAGCAGTTCTTC. This gives the protein CSDGLAGGNEQFF.